This T cell receptor beta chain was retrieved from a study of Ad26.COV2.S vaccination and SARS-CoV-2 variants. Findings and limits, study-wide: Vaccine recipients surpassed placebo recipients in spike-specific TCR breadth. TCR breadth and depth analyses may have underestimated total T cell responses.

In the case of this clone: The target antigen is unknown.

With 5 bases removed from V and 4 bases from J, the gap between germline ends came to 20 bases. The germline V gene has CDR1 SEHNR and CDR2 FQNEAQ (reference sequence). The CDR3 runs to 16 residues. Measured with immunoSEQ multiplex PCR; TCRdb has only the in-frame clones, and not every one. The profile shows around 370,000 clones, 92% of them singletons. J is TRBJ1-2 and V is TRBV7-9; no clear D gene. This sequence originates from a human donor who had recovered from COVID-19. The sample in question was peripheral blood, obtained after recovery from COVID-19. The CDR3 DNA reads as TGTGCCAGCAGCCCTCAAGCGGGCGCAGGAACCTATGGCTACACCTTC. Its protein is CASSPQAGAGTYGYTF.